This T cell receptor beta chain came from a study of Ad26.COV2.S vaccination and SARS-CoV-2 variants. Looking at the study overall: Recipients of Ad26.COV2.S got it intramuscularly, once or twice 56 days apart.

Here immunoSEQ multiplex PCR was the method, and the copy in TCRdb shows in-frame clones only, minus some. This table holds about 680,000 clones, more than 70% found once. As to treatment: roughly 19 received Ad26.COV2.S at low or high dose, single or two shots; several received placebo; per-sample allocation not given. After the first vaccine or placebo injection, samples were drawn on day 63. The receptor comes from a person aged 18-60 years who received the Ad26.COV2.S COVID-19 vaccine or a placebo. Specimen: peripheral blood, collected in a trial of Ad26.COV2.S vaccine versus placebo.

DNA of the CDR3: TGTGCCAGCGGGACAGGGTTATATGGTGAAGCTTTCTTT. Translation gives CASGTGLYGEAFF. The chain has TRBV6-5 and TRBJ1-1; 9 nucleotides match TRBD1. CDR3 length equals 13 residues. V shed 8 bases and J 7 bases; nucleotides not matched to a gene: 8. CDR1 is MNHEY, CDR2 SVGAGI, per germline.